These T cell receptor beta chains were read from a single sample in a study of blood T cell repertoires in COVID-19. The repertoire was sequenced with immunoSEQ multiplex PCR; TCRdb's copy has only in-frame clones and lacks some. The sample has some 150,000 clones, approximately 86% seen once. Sequenced: peripheral blood. These receptors all come from a woman in her fifties or sixties with acute or convalescent COVID-19. Each CDR3 is given with its conserved first and last residue. Each record gives: CDR3 protein, CDR3 DNA, V gene, clone size, D gene, J gene. A D gene is named only where the DNA matches it firmly. Only some rows state a clone size, as once, few, many or a class for expanded clones.

CASSFLLAGGRGQETQYF TGTGCCAGCAGCTTTTTGCTAGCGGGAGGTCGAGGCCAAGAGACCCAGTACTTC TRBV5-6 . TRBD2 TRBJ2-5
CTSSYNGGTEAFF TGTACCAGCAGTTACAACGGAGGCACTGAAGCTTTCTTT TRBV6-5 . . TRBJ1-1
CASGLGLALAGANVLTF TGTGCCAGTGGCCTTGGACTAGCTCTAGCCGGGGCCAACGTCCTGACTTTC TRBV27 . TRBD2 TRBJ2-6
CASSQPYTESSGNTIYF TGCGCCAGCAGCCAACCCTACACGGAGAGCTCTGGAAACACCATATATTTT TRBV4-1 . . TRBJ1-3
CASSKALASEVRTDTQYF TGTGCCAGCAGCAAAGCGTTGGCTAGCGAGGTCCGCACAGATACGCAGTATTTT TRBV21-1 . . TRBJ2-3
CASTGLSAGGQYF TGTGCCAGTACGGGACTCTCTGCCGGTGGGCAGTACTTC TRBV6-5 . . TRBJ2-7
CAWSSSTDTQYF TGTGCCTGGAGTTCTAGCACAGATACGCAGTATTTT TRBV30 . . TRBJ2-3
CASSSGTGVYEQYF TGTGCCAGCAGCTCCGGGACAGGGGTGTACGAGCAGTACTTC TRBV7-6 . TRBD1 TRBJ2-7
CAISEAGIPYGYTF TGTGCCATCAGTGAGGCCGGGATCCCCTATGGCTACACCTTC TRBV10-3 . . TRBJ1-2
CAWTDGSSGNTIYF TGTGCCTGGACTGACGGGAGCTCTGGAAACACCATATATTTT TRBV30 once . TRBJ1-3
CASSLRREDGYTF TGTGCCAGCAGTTTACGCAGGGAGGATGGCTACACCTTC TRBV12-3/TRBV12-4 few . TRBJ1-2
CASSSTFDEQFF TGTGCCAGCAGCTCCACTTTTGATGAGCAGTTCTTC TRBV6-2/TRBV6-3 once . TRBJ2-1